The clone carrying this TCR beta chain has a handful of counts. Antigen: not known. Libraries were prepared by immunoSEQ multiplex PCR; TCRdb keeps only in-frame clonotypes and omits some of them. The profile shows over 100,000 clones, 68% of them singletons. The sample belongs to a study of shared clonotypes between healthy human individuals. Germline assignment: CDR1 MDHEN and CDR2 SYDVKM. CDR3 length: 15 residues. The V end lost 5 bases, the J end lost 3 bases, and 16 bases lay between the germline ends. Whole-study findings and limits: In this cohort, only blood was sampled, and tissue repertoires likely differ. Clonotype sharing across donors was expected to vary with sequencing depth.

The receptor was derived from a woman in her twenties or thirties in good health. The V gene is TRBV28, the J gene TRBJ1-2, with D maybe TRBD1 (6 bases). The sample was memory CD8+ T cells sorted from blood. Described subset: CD45RO+ cells pooled with CCR7-negative TemRA cells. In nucleotides, the CDR3 is TGTGCCAGCAGTCCACAGGGCTCCGCCTACTATGGCTACACCTTC. This translates into CASSPQGSAYYGYTF.